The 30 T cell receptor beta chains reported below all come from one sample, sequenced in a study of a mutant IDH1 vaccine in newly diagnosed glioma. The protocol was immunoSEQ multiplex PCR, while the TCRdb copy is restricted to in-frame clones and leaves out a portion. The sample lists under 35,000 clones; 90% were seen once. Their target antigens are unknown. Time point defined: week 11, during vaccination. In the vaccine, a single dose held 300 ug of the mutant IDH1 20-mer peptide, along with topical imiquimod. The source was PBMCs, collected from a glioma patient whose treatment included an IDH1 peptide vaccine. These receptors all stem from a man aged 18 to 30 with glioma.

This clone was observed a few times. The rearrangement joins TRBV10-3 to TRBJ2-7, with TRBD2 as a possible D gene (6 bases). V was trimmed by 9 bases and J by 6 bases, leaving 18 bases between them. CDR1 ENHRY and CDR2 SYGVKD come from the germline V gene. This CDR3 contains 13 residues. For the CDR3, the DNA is TGTGCCATTTCTCTCGGAGAGGGAGGCGAGCAGTACTTC. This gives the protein CAISLGEGGEQYF.

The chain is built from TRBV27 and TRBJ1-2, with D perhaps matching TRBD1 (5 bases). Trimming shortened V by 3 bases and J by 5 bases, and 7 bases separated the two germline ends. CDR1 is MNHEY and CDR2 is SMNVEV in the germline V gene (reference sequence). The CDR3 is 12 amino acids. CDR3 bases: TGTGCCAGCAGTTTGAAGGGGTATGGCTACACCTTC. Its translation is CASSLKGYGYTF.

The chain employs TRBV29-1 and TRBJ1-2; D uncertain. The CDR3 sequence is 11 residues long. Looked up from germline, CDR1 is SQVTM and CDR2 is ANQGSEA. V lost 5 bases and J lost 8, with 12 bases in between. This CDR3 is CSVWGGGGYTF. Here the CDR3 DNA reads TGCAGCGTTTGGGGAGGAGGCGGCTACACCTTC.

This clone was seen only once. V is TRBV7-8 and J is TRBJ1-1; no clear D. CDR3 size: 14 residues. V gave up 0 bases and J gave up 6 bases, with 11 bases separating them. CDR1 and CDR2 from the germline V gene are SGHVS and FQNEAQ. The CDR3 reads CASSLALGSAEAFF. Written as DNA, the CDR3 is TGTGCCAGCAGCTTAGCGTTAGGGAGTGCTGAAGCTTTCTTT.

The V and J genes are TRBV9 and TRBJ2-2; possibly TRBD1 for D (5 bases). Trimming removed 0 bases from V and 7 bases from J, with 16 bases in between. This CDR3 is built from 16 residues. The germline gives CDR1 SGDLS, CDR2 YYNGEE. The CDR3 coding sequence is TGTGCCAGCAGCGTAGGTAGGGGCCTCCTAAGCGGGGAGCTGTTTTTT. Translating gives CASSVGRGLLSGELFF. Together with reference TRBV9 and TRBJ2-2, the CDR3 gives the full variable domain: DSGVTQTPKHLITATGQRVTLRCSPRSGDLSVYWYQQSLDQGLQFLIQYYNGEERAKGNILERFSAQQFPDLHSELNLSSLELGDSALYFCASSVGRGLLSGELFFGEGSRLTVL.

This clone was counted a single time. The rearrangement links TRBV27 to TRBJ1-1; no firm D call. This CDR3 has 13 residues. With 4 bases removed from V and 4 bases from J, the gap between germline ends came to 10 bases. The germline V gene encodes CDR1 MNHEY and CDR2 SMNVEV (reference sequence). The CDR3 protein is CASSSNRFTEAFF. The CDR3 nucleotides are TGTGCCAGCAGTTCGAACCGGTTCACTGAAGCTTTCTTT.

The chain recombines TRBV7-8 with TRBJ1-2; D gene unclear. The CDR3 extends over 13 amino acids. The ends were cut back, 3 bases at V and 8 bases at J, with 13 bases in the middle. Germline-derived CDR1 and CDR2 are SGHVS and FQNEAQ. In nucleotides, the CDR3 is TGTGCCAGCAGCTTGCGCCCTACCGGGGGCTACACCTTC. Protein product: CASSLRPTGGYTF.

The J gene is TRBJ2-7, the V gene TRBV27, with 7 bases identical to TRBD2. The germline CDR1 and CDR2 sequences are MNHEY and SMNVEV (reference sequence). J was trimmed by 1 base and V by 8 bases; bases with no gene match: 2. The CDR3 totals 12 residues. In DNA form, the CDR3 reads TGTGCCAGCGCGGGAGTTTCCTACGAGCAGTACTTC. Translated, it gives CASAGVSYEQYF.

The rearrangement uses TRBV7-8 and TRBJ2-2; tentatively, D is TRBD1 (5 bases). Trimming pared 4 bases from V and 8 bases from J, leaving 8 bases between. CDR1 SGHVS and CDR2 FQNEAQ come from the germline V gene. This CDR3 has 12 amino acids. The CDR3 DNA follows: TGTGCCAGCAGCTCACGGACAGGGGAGCTGTTTTTT. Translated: CASSSRTGELFF.

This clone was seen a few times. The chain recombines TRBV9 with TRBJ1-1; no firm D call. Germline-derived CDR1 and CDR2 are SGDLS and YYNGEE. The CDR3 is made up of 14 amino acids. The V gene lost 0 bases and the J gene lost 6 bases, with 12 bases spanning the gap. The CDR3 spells CASSVGRNPSEAFF. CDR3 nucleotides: TGTGCCAGCAGCGTAGGCAGGAACCCCTCTGAAGCTTTCTTT.

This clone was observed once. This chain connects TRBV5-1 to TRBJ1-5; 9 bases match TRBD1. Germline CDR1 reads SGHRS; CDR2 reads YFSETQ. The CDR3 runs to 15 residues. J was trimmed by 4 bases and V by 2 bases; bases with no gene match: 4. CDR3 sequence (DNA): TGCGCCAGCAGCTTCGACGGACAGGGGAATCAGCCCCAGCATTTT. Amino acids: CASSFDGQGNQPQHF.

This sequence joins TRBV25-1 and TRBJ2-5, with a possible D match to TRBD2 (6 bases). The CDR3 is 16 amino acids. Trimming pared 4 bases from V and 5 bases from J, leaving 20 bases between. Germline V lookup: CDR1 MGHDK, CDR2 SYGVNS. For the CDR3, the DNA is TGTGCCAGCAGTGGGGTACGGGGGATGGAGTTGGAGACCCAGTACTTC. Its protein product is CASSGVRGMELETQYF.

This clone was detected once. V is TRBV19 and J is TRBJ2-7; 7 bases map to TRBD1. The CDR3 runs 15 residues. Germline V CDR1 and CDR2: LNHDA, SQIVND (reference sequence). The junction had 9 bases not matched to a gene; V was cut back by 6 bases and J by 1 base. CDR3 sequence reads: CASRLQGIGSYEQYF. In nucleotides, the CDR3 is TGTGCCAGTAGACTACAGGGGATTGGGTCCTACGAGCAGTACTTC.

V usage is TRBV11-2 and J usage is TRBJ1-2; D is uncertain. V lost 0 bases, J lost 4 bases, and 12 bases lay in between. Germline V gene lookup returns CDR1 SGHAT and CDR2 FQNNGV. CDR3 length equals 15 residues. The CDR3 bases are TGTGCCAGCAGCTTAGAGCCGGGGTCAGTCTATGGCTACACCTTC. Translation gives CASSLEPGSVYGYTF.

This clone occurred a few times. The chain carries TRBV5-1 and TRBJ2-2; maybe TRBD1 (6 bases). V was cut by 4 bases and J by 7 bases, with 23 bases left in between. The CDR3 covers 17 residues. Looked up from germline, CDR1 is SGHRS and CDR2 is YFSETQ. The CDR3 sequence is CASSLGPGRKGHGELFF. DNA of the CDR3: TGCGCCAGCAGCCTGGGGCCGGGCCGAAAGGGACACGGGGAGCTGTTTTTT.

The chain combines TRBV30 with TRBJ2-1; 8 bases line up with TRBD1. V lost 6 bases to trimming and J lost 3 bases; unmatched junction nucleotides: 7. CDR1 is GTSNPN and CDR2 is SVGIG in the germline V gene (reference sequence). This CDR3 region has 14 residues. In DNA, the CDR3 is TGTGCCTGCCAGACAGGGGAATTCTACAATGAGCAGTTCTTC. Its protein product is CACQTGEFYNEQFF.

DNA of the CDR3: TGTGCCAGCAGCTGGAGACAGGGGGCTGACGAGCAGTTCTTC. The encoded protein is CASSWRQGADEQFF. The genes are TRBV5-4 and TRBJ2-1, with 10 positions matching TRBD1. The CDR3 consists of 14 residues. Trimming removed 3 bases from V and 10 bases from J; junction bases left unmatched: 7. Germline CDR1 SGHNT, CDR2 YYREEE (reference sequence).

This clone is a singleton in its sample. In nucleotides, the CDR3 is TGTGCCAGCAGCCCTCAGGGATTTGGGGCCAACGTCCTGACTTTC. Translation gives CASSPQGFGANVLTF. This chain joins TRBV6-5 and TRBJ2-6, with D perhaps matching TRBD1 (5 bases). The CDR3 runs to 15 residues. Germline assignment: CDR1 MNHEY and CDR2 SVGAGI. V gave up 6 bases and J gave up 3 bases, with 12 bases separating them.

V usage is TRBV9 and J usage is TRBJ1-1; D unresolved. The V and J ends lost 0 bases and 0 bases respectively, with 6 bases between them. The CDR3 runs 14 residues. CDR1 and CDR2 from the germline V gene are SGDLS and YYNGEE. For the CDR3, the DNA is TGTGCCAGCAGCGTAGAGGGCGTGAACACTGAAGCTTTCTTT. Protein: CASSVEGVNTEAFF.

The CDR3 protein is CASSLAGSGRNEKLFF. The CDR3 nucleotides read TGTGCCAGCAGCTTAGCAGGGTCAGGGAGGAATGAAAAACTGTTTTTT. V usage is TRBV7-9 and J usage is TRBJ1-4; D is possibly TRBD1 (5 bases). This CDR3 region has 16 residues. V lost 0 bases and J lost 5, with 13 bases in between. The germline V gene has CDR1 SEHNR and CDR2 FQNEAQ (reference sequence). Full variable domain (outside the CDR3, taken from reference TRBV7-9 and TRBJ1-4): DTGVSQNPRHKITKRGQNVTFRCDPISEHNRLYWYRQTLGQGPEFLTYFQNEAQLEKSRLLSDRFSAERPKGSFSTLEIQRTEQGDSAMYLCASSLAGSGRNEKLFFGSGTQLSVL.

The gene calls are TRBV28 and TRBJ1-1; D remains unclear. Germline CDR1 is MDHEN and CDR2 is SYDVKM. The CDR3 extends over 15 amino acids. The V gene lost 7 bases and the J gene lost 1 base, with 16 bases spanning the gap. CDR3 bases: TGTGCCAGCACCCCTTCAGGAGGGAGGAACACTGAAGCTTTCTTT. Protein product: CASTPSGGRNTEAFF.

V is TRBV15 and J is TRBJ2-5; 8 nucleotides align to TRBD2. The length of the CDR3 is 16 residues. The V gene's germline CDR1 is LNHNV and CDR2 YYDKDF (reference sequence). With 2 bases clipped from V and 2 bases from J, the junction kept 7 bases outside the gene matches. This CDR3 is CATSRFSSGPQETQYF. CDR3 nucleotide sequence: TGTGCCACCAGCAGATTTTCTAGCGGGCCACAAGAGACCCAGTACTTC.

The CDR3 DNA reads TGTGCCGGGTCCGGGGGGCCCGGGGAGCTGTTTTTT. As protein: CAGSGGPGELFF. V and J are TRBV30 and TRBJ2-2, with TRBD2 as a possible D gene (7 bases). Germline assignment: CDR1 GTSNPN and CDR2 SVGIG (reference sequence). V lost 8 bases and J 6 bases, leaving 13 bases between the germline ends. This CDR3 is built from 12 residues.

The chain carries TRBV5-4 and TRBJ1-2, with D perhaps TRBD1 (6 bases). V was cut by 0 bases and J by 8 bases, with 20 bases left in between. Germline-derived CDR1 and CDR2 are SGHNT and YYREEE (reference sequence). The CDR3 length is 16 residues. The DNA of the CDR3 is TGTGCCAGCAGCTTGGAACCGCTGAACAGGGCGGGAGGCTACACCTTC. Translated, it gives CASSLEPLNRAGGYTF. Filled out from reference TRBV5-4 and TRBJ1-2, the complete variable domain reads ETGVTQSPTHLIKTRGQQVTLRCSSQSGHNTVSWYQQALGQGPQFIFQYYREEENGRGNFPPRFSGLQFPNYSSELNVNALELDDSALYLCASSLEPLNRAGGYTFGSGTRLTVV.

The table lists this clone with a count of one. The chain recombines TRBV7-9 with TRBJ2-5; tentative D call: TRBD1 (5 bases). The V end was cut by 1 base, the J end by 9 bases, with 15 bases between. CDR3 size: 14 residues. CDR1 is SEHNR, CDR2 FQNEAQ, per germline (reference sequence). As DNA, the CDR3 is TGTGCCAGCAGCTTAGAGTACCGGCCCAGGGCCCAGTACTTC. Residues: CASSLEYRPRAQYF. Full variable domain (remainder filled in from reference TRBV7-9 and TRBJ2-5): DTGVSQNPRHKITKRGQNVTFRCDPISEHNRLYWYRQTLGQGPEFLTYFQNEAQLEKSRLLSDRFSAERPKGSFSTLEIQRTEQGDSAMYLCASSLEYRPRAQYFGPGTRLLVL.

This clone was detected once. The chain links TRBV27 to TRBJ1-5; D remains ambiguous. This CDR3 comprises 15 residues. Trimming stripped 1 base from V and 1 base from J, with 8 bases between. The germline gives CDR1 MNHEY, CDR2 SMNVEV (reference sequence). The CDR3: CASSLYGHSNQPQHF. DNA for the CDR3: TGTGCCAGCAGTTTATACGGGCACAGCAATCAGCCCCAGCATTTT.

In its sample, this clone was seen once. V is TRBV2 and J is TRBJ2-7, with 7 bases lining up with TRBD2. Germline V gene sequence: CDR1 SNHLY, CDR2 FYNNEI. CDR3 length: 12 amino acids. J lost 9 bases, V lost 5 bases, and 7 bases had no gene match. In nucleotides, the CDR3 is TGTGCCAGCAGTCCGACTAGCTCCGGGCAGTACTTC. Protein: CASSPTSSGQYF.

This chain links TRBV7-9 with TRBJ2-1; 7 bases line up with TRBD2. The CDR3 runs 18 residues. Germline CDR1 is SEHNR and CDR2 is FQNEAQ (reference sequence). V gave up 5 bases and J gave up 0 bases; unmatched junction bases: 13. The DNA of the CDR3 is TGTGCCAGCAGCCACCGGGACTATGGTATTAGCTCCTACAATGAGCAGTTCTTC. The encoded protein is CASSHRDYGISSYNEQFF.

The CDR3 nucleotides are TGTGCCAGCAGCGCCAGCGGGAGAAGGAACAATGAGCAGTTCTTC. This translates into CASSASGRRNNEQFF. This chain connects TRBV5-6 to TRBJ2-1; 8 bases are a match to TRBD2. Germline V gene lookup returns CDR1 SGHDT and CDR2 YYEEEE. The junction had 8 bases not matched to a gene; V was cut back by 4 bases and J by 5 bases. This CDR3 spans 15 amino acids.

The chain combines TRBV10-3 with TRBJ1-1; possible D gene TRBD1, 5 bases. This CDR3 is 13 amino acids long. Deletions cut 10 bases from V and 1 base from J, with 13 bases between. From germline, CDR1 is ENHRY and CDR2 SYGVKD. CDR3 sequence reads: CATRGDGNTEAFF. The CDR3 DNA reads TGTGCCACCCGGGGGGACGGGAACACTGAAGCTTTCTTT.